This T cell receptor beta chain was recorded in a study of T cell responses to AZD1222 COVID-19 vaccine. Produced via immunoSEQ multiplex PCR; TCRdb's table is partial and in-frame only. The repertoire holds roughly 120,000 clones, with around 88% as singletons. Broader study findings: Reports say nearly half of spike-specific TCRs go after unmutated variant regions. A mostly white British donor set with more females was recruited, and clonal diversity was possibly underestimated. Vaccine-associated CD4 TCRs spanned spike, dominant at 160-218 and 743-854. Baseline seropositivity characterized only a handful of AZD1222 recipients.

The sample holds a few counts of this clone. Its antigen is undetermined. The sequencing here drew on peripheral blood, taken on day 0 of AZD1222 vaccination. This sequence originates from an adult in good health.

Written as DNA, the CDR3 is TGTGCCAGCAGTTACCAGGACACGAACTATGGCTACACCTTC. Amino acids: CASSYQDTNYGYTF. The V gene is TRBV6-5, the J gene TRBJ1-2; tentative D call: TRBD1 (5 bases). With 2 bases removed from V and 2 bases from J, the gap between germline ends came to 9 bases. This CDR3 region has 14 residues. Germline lookup yields CDR1 MNHEY and CDR2 SVGAGI.